The T cell receptor (beta chain) described here comes from a study of OX40 agonist ivuxolimab in advanced cancers. Across the whole study: Patients were treated with ivuxolimab, an agonistic anti-OX40 (CD134) antibody. Partial responses were achieved by three patients, of whom one had hepatocellular carcinoma and two had cutaneous melanoma. A history of anti-PD-1, anti-PD-L1 or anti-CTLA-4 therapy was acceptable, and roughly 40% had some.

Repertoires were generated with immunoSEQ multiplex PCR, while TCRdb's copy carries only in-frame clones and drops some. The sample has about 25,000 clones; just under 85% are singletons. The CDR3 loop spans 14 amino acids. In germline, CDR1 is MDHEN, CDR2 SYDVKM. Losses at the gene ends were 6 bases for V and 7 bases for J; bases not matched to a gene: 8. The material was CD4+ or CD8+ T cells sorted from blood, obtained in a trial of the OX40 agonist ivuxolimab. This sequence joins TRBV28 and TRBJ1-4; 7 bases line up with TRBD1. This clonotype was obtained from an adult with an advanced solid tumor such as melanoma, head and neck, liver or kidney cancer. The CDR3 region is CASRPHRGGEKLFF. The DNA of the CDR3 is TGTGCCAGCAGACCGCACAGGGGTGGTGAAAAACTGTTTTTT.